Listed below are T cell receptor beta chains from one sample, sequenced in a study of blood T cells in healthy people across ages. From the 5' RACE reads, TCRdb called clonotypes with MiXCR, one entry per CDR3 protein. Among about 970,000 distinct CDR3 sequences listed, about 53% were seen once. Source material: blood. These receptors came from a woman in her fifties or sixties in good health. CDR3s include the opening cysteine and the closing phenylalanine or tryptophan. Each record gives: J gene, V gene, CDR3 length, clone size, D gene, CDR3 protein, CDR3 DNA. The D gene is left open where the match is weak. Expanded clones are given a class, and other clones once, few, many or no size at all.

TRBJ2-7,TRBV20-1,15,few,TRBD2,CSAITSGRVGNEQYF,TGCAGTGCTATTACTAGCGGGAGGGTCGGGAACGAGCAGTACTTC
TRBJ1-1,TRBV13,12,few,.,CASSLEGRVAFF,TGTGCCAGCAGCTTAGAGGGACGGGTGGCTTTCTTT
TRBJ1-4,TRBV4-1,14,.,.,CASSQVQGGEKLFF,TGCGCCAGCAGCCAAGTACAGGGCGGAGAAAAACTGTTTTTT
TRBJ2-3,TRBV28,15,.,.,CASSFGSGRTDTQYF,TGTGCCAGCAGTTTCGGGAGCGGCCGCACAGATACGCAGTATTTT
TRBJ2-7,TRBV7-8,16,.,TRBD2,CASSRTGWTSSYEQYF,TGTGCCAGCAGCAGAACAGGCTGGACTAGCTCCTACGAGCAGTACTTC
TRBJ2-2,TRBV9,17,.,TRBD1,CASTREGGRYNTGELFF,TGTGCCAGCACCAGAGAAGGGGGCCGTTACAACACCGGGGAGCTGTTTTTT
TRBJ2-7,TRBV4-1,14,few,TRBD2,CASSQGAGGYEQYF,TGCGCCAGCAGCCAAGGAGCGGGAGGGTACGAGCAGTACTTC
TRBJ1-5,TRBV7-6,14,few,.,CASSLEQGNQPQHF,TGTGCCAGCAGCTTAGAGCAGGGCAATCAGCCCCAGCATTTT
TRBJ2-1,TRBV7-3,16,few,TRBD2,CASSPPASSGRGEQFF,TGTGCCAGCAGCCCGCCTGCTTCTAGCGGGAGGGGTGAGCAGTTCTTC
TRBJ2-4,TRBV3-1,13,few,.,CASSQDWTSIQYF,TGTGCCAGCAGTCAGGACTGGACGAGTATTCAGTACTTC
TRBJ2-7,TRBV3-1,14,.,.,CASSRLGGAYEQYF,TGTGCCAGCAGCCGTCTGGGGGGAGCCTACGAGCAGTACTTC
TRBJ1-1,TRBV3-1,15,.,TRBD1,CASTNRGRSNTEAFF,TGTGCCAGCACCAACAGGGGGCGGTCGAACACTGAAGCTTTCTTT
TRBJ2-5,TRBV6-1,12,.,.,CASAVLSETQYF,TGTGCCAGCGCAGTATTAAGTGAGACCCAGTACTTC
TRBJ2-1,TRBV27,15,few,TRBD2,CASSLSGSAGREQFF,TGTGCCAGCAGTTTGAGCGGGAGTGCTGGACGTGAGCAGTTCTTC
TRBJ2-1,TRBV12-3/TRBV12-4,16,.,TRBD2,CASSSWDYSSYNEQFF,TGTGCCAGCAGTTCGTGGGACTACAGCTCCTACAATGAGCAGTTCTTC
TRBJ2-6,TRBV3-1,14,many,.,CASSTLSGANVLTF,TGTGCCAGCAGCACTCTATCTGGGGCCAACGTCCTGACTTTC
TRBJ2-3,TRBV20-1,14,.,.,CSAPSSGPRDTQYF,TGCAGTGCCCCTTCTAGTGGTCCTCGGGATACGCAGTATTTT
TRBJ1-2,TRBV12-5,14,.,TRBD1,CASDPIDRVGGYTF,TGTGCTAGTGACCCGATCGACAGGGTGGGTGGCTACACCTTC
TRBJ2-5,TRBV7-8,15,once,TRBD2,CASSLRSGRDETQYF,TGTGCCAGCAGCTTAAGAAGCGGGAGGGATGAGACCCAGTACTTC
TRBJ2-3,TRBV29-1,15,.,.,CSVKQGLSATDTQYF,TGCAGCGTTAAACAGGGATTATCTGCCACAGATACGCAGTATTTT
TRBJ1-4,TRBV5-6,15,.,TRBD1,CASTYTTGDNEKLFF,TGTGCCAGCACCTATACGACAGGGGATAATGAAAAACTGTTTTTT
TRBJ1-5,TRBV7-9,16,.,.,CASSLWGGKQVQPQHF,TGTGCCAGCAGCTTATGGGGGGGCAAGCAGGTTCAGCCCCAGCATTTT
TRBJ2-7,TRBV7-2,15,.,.,CASSLALQGGYEQYF,TGTGCCAGCAGCTTAGCGCTACAGGGTGGGTACGAGCAGTACTTC
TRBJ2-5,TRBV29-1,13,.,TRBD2,CSGLGGYQETQYF,TGCAGCGGTCTCGGGGGGTACCAAGAGACCCAGTACTTC
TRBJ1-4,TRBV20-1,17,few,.,CSARVGKLTGIGEKLFF,TGCAGTGCTAGAGTGGGGAAACTTACAGGGATTGGGGAAAAACTGTTTTTT
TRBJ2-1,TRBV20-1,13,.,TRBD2,CSARERLAGLEFF,TGCAGTGCTAGAGAGCGACTAGCGGGATTGGAGTTCTTC
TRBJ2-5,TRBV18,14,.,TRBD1,CASSPGQGKETQYF,TGTGCCAGCTCGCCGGGACAGGGAAAAGAGACCCAGTACTTC
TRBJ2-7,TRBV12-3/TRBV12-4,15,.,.,CASSFERQVKHEQYF,TGTGCCAGCAGTTTCGAGCGACAGGTTAAGCACGAGCAGTACTTC
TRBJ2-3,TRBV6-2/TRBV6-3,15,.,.,CASSQEGGFTDTQYF,TGTGCCAGCAGCCAGGAGGGTGGATTCACAGATACGCAGTATTTT